The next 21 T cell receptor beta chains were all read from a single sample in a study of blood T cell repertoires in COVID-19. The data were produced by immunoSEQ multiplex PCR, yet TCRdb's version contains in-frame clones alone and is incomplete. The sample consists of over 60,000 clones, 75% to 90% of them appearing once. The sample consisted of peripheral blood. These TCRs come from a man aged 80 or over with acute or convalescent COVID-19.

This chain joins TRBV11-2 and TRBJ2-2; a possible D gene is TRBD2 (5 bases). CDR3 length equals 14 residues. V lost 5 bases, J lost 4 bases, and 11 bases lay in between. The germline gives CDR1 SGHAT, CDR2 FQNNGV. For the CDR3, the DNA is TGTGCCAGCAGCCCGACGGGAATCACCGGGGAGCTGTTTTTT. Translating gives CASSPTGITGELFF.

The chain links TRBV6-5 to TRBJ1-6; TRBD1 matches 10 bases. Germline V gives CDR1 MNHEY, CDR2 SVGAGI. Losses at the gene ends were 2 bases for V and 8 bases for J; bases not matched to a gene: 3. The CDR3 is 15 residues long. The CDR3 loop is CASSYGGTGDSPLHF. Written as DNA, the CDR3 is TGTGCCAGCAGTTACGGAGGGACAGGGGATTCACCCCTCCACTTT.

CDR3 in amino acids: CASSIDGGQETQYF. CDR3 coding DNA: TGTGCCAGTAGTATAGATGGCGGGCAAGAGACCCAGTACTTC. The chain joins TRBV19 to TRBJ2-5; D may be TRBD2 (5 bases). The CDR3 length is 14 residues. Germline CDR1 and CDR2: LNHDA and SQIVND (reference sequence). With 0 bases removed from V and 2 bases from J, the gap between germline ends came to 7 bases.

This clone was found once. This chain joins TRBV6-6 and TRBJ1-5; TRBD1 might be the D (6 bases). Trimming removed 6 bases at V and 5 bases at J, with 17 bases between. Germline CDR1 reads MNHNY; CDR2 reads SVGAGI (reference sequence). The CDR3 contains 15 residues. CDR3 nucleotide sequence: TGTGCCAGCAGCCAGGGGATACAGGTCTATCAGCCCCAGCATTTT. It translates to CASSQGIQVYQPQHF.

The CDR3 coding sequence is TGTGCCAGCAGCCAACAAGGGGGGGCCGCTGAAGCTTTCTTT. It is translated as CASSQQGGAAEAFF. The chain has TRBV3-1 (or the pseudogene TRBV3-2) and TRBJ1-1, with D perhaps TRBD1 (6 bases). Germline CDR1 and CDR2: LGHDT and YNNKEL (reference sequence). This CDR3 contains 14 residues. The V end was cut by 2 bases, the J end by 6 bases, with 13 bases between.

This clone was observed a few times. The chain combines TRBV18 with TRBJ1-5, with 9 bases matching TRBD1. The length of the CDR3 is 15 residues. J gave up 3 bases and V 5 bases, and 5 bases lay outside the gene matches. Germline V lookup: CDR1 KGHSH, CDR2 LQKENI. CDR3 DNA: TGTGCCAGCTCAGCACAGGGGGCCTACAATCAGCCCCAGCATTTT. Translated, it gives CASSAQGAYNQPQHF.

The CDR3 DNA follows: TGTGCCAGCAGTGCAATGACAGGGCAGAATGAAAAACTGTTTTTT. It specifies CASSAMTGQNEKLFF. This rearrangement joins TRBV2 to TRBJ1-4; the match to TRBD1 covers 7 bases. Germline-derived CDR1 and CDR2 are SNHLY and FYNNEI. This CDR3 has 15 residues. The trim removed 4 bases at V and 5 bases at J, leaving 7 bases unmatched.

This sequence joins TRBV3-1 (or the pseudogene TRBV3-2) and TRBJ1-1, with TRBD1 matching 8 bases. Germline V CDR1 and CDR2: LGHDT, YNNKEL (reference sequence). V was clipped by 2 bases and J by 4 bases; unmatched bases: 3. This CDR3 has 14 residues. The CDR3 is CASSQTGGSTEAFF. As DNA, the CDR3 is TGTGCCAGCAGCCAAACAGGGGGAAGCACTGAAGCTTTCTTT.

V and J are TRBV4-1 and TRBJ1-2; D perhaps matches TRBD1 (5 bases). Deletions cut 2 bases from V and 3 bases from J, with 7 bases between. The germline V gene has CDR1 MGHRA and CDR2 YSYEKL. This CDR3 spans 13 amino acids. This CDR3 is CASSQQGDYGYTF. As DNA, the CDR3 is TGCGCCAGCAGCCAACAGGGCGACTATGGCTACACCTTC.

The chain combines TRBV6-5 with TRBJ2-1; TRBD1 is a possible D gene (5 bases). Trimming stripped 3 bases from V and 15 bases from J, with 15 bases between. CDR1 is MNHEY and CDR2 is SVGAGI in the germline V gene. CDR3 size: 12 residues. In DNA form, the CDR3 reads TGTGCCAGCAGTTATAGGGGCCAAGGGTTGTTCTTC. Translated: CASSYRGQGLFF.

J is TRBJ1-2 and V is TRBV20-1; tentatively, D is TRBD1 (5 bases). V was cut by 3 bases and J by 8 bases, with 16 bases left in between. In germline, CDR1 is DFQATT, CDR2 SNEGSKA (reference sequence). The CDR3 totals 13 residues. This CDR3 reads CSASSQGLRGYTF. The CDR3 DNA follows: TGCAGTGCTAGTAGTCAGGGCCTTAGGGGCTACACCTTC.

This chain connects TRBV7-9 to TRBJ2-3, with 9 bases fitting TRBD1. This CDR3 has 14 residues. V lost 5 bases, J lost 9 bases, and 9 bases stayed unmatched. Germline V gene lookup returns CDR1 SEHNR and CDR2 FQNEAQ (reference sequence). CDR3 amino acids: CASSPRQGVRTQYF. The CDR3 nucleotides read TGTGCCAGCAGCCCCCGACAGGGGGTTAGGACGCAGTATTTT.

The J gene is TRBJ1-1, the V gene TRBV3-1 (or the pseudogene TRBV3-2), with TRBD1 identical over 10 bases. Losses at the gene ends were 4 bases for V and 4 bases for J; bases not matched to a gene: 9. CDR3 length equals 16 residues. In germline, CDR1 is LGHDT, CDR2 YNNKEL (reference sequence). The CDR3 loop is CASSPTGGVEGTEAFF. The DNA of the CDR3 is TGTGCCAGCAGCCCGACAGGGGGCGTTGAGGGCACTGAAGCTTTCTTT.

The J gene is TRBJ2-3, the V gene TRBV14, with D perhaps TRBD1 (5 bases). Germline CDR1 is SGHDN and CDR2 is FVKESK. The CDR3 length is 14 residues. The V end lost 1 base, the J end lost 7 bases, and 12 bases lay between the germline ends. CDR3 DNA: TGTGCCAGCAGCCAAGCAGGGATCGGAAATACGCAGTATTTT. This encodes CASSQAGIGNTQYF. The full variable domain, with the rest looked up from reference TRBV14 and TRBJ2-3, is EAGVTQFPSHSVIEKGQTVTLRCDPISGHDNLYWYRRVMGKEIKFLLHFVKESKQDESGMPNNRFLAERTGGTYSTLKVQPAELEDSGVYFCASSQAGIGNTQYFGPGTRLTVL.

V is TRBV5-4 and J is TRBJ2-2, with D hard to call. The V gene lost 0 bases and the J gene lost 8 bases, with 2 bases spanning the gap. CDR1 is SGHNT and CDR2 is YYREEE in the germline V gene (reference sequence). The CDR3 spans 11 residues. CDR3 residues: CASSLAGELFF. The CDR3 DNA follows: TGTGCCAGCAGCTTGGCGGGGGAGCTGTTTTTT.

This chain uses TRBV6-5 with TRBJ1-5; perhaps TRBD1 as D (6 bases). Deletions cut 5 bases from V and 3 bases from J, with 11 bases between. The CDR3 length is 14 residues. CDR1 is MNHEY, CDR2 SVGAGI, per germline. CDR3 amino acids: CASSPGAPNQPQHF. The CDR3, as DNA: TGTGCCAGCAGTCCAGGGGCCCCCAATCAGCCCCAGCATTTT.

The genes are TRBV5-1 and TRBJ1-5; D possibly corresponds to TRBD1 (5 bases). The CDR3 loop spans 14 amino acids. Deletions cut 6 bases from V and 2 bases from J, with 12 bases between. The germline V gene encodes CDR1 SGHRS and CDR2 YFSETQ. CDR3 DNA: TGCGCCAGCAAATTGACAGACGGCAATCAGCCCCAGCATTTT. Amino acid sequence: CASKLTDGNQPQHF.

The chain employs TRBV7-9 and TRBJ2-7; no clear D gene. CDR3 length equals 14 residues. From germline, CDR1 is SEHNR and CDR2 FQNEAQ (reference sequence). The V gene lost 3 bases and the J gene lost 2 bases, with 11 bases spanning the gap. CDR3 sequence: CASSFTFSTYEQYF. The CDR3 DNA reads TGTGCCAGCAGCTTTACGTTTAGCACCTACGAGCAGTACTTC.

The rearrangement joins TRBV25-1 to TRBJ2-7, with D possibly TRBD2 on 6 matching bases. The CDR3 is 14 residues long. Deletions cut 3 bases from V and 7 bases from J, with 16 bases between. Germline CDR1 MGHDK, CDR2 SYGVNS. CDR3 nucleotide sequence: TGTGCCAGCAGTGAGACCCTACAACGGGGGGAGCAGTACTTC. Translating it yields CASSETLQRGEQYF.

V and J are TRBV29-1 and TRBJ2-1; D remains ambiguous. The CDR3 is 8 amino acids. Germline V CDR1 and CDR2: SQVTM, ANQGSEA. V lost 6 bases, J lost 9 bases, and 3 bases lay in between. The CDR3 protein is CSVSEQFF. The CDR3 DNA follows: TGCAGCGTCAGTGAGCAGTTCTTC.

The chain carries TRBV6-1 and TRBJ2-3; unclear D gene. The germline V gene has CDR1 MNHNS and CDR2 SASEGT. Trimming took off 3 bases at V and 0 bases at J, with 10 bases between the two ends. The CDR3 extends over 15 amino acids. CDR3 sequence: CASSDATGSTDTQYF. The CDR3 DNA is TGTGCCAGCAGTGACGCCACGGGTAGCACAGATACGCAGTATTTT.